One and the same sample provided the 20 T cell receptor beta chains below, sequenced in a study of blood T cell repertoires in COVID-19. The table came from immunoSEQ multiplex PCR; TCRdb's copy has only in-frame clones and leaves some out. The sample has roughly 68,000 clones, 70% to 90% seen once. The specimen sequenced was peripheral blood. The receptors derive from a man in his forties or fifties with acute or convalescent COVID-19.

The genes are TRBV5-1 and TRBJ2-7; TRBD1 is a possible D gene (5 bases). Trimming removed 0 bases at V and 6 bases at J, with 13 bases between. The CDR3 totals 14 residues. CDR1 is SGHRS, CDR2 YFSETQ, per germline. As DNA, the CDR3 is TGCGCCAGCAGCTTGGCCGTAGGGGTAGGCGAGCAGTACTTC. This encodes CASSLAVGVGEQYF.

This chain connects TRBV14 to TRBJ2-2; the match to TRBD1 covers 9 bases. CDR1 is SGHDN, CDR2 FVKESK, per germline. This CDR3 region has 16 residues. V was pared by 5 bases and J by 1 base, with 5 bases of the junction left unmatched. The CDR3 is CASSTRTGENTGELFF. CDR3 DNA: TGTGCCAGCAGCACTCGGACAGGGGAGAACACCGGGGAGCTGTTTTTT.

This clone was seen a single time. This rearrangement joins TRBV11-2 to TRBJ2-5, with 11 bases that match TRBD1. Per germline, CDR1 SGHAT and CDR2 FQNNGV. The CDR3 has 17 amino acids. V lost 5 bases to trimming and J lost 4 bases; unmatched junction nucleotides: 12. CDR3 DNA: TGTGCCAGCAGCCGGGACAGGGGGTCAAATGCGGGAGAGACCCAGTACTTC. Protein: CASSRDRGSNAGETQYF.

CDR3 in amino acids: CASSQERGTGWGEKLFF. In DNA, the CDR3 is TGTGCCAGCAGCCAAGAACGAGGGACAGGGTGGGGTGAAAAACTGTTTTTT. The chain is built from TRBV3-1 (or the pseudogene TRBV3-2) and TRBJ1-4, with TRBD1 identical over 9 bases. With 0 bases clipped from V and 7 bases from J, the junction kept 9 bases outside the gene matches. The CDR3 has 17 residues. The germline gives CDR1 LGHDT, CDR2 YNNKEL (reference sequence).

V is TRBV20-1 and J is TRBJ2-5; 9 bases align to TRBD2. The CDR3 extends over 14 amino acids. Germline trimming cut 3 bases from V and 4 bases from J; bases unmatched to any gene: 6. Germline loops: CDR1 DFQATT, CDR2 SNEGSKA (reference sequence). CDR3 region: CSASGGGARETQYF. In DNA form, the CDR3 reads TGCAGTGCTAGTGGCGGGGGGGCTAGAGAGACCCAGTACTTC.

In DNA, the CDR3 is TGTGCCAGCAGCTTGTTGCGGGGGGGCCCGAGAGAGCAGTTCTTC. It yields the protein CASSLLRGGPREQFF. J is TRBJ2-1 and V is TRBV5-6, with TRBD2 identical over 9 bases. Per germline, CDR1 SGHDT and CDR2 YYEEEE. The ends lost 1 base at V and 10 bases at J; junction bases unmatched: 9. The CDR3 is 15 residues long.

The V call is TRBV6-5, the J call TRBJ1-4; D is perhaps TRBD1 (6 bases). The germline CDR1 and CDR2 sequences are MNHEY and SVGAGI. Trimming removed 5 bases at V and 7 bases at J, with 11 bases between. This CDR3 is 13 amino acids long. CDR3 protein: CASSRQVTEKLFF. The CDR3 DNA reads as TGTGCCAGCAGTCGACAGGTGACTGAAAAACTGTTTTTT.

V is TRBV6-4 and J is TRBJ1-1; D possibly corresponds to TRBD1 (6 bases). CDR1 is MRHNA, CDR2 SNTAGT, per germline. The CDR3 spans 13 residues. V shed 5 bases and J shed 3 bases, with 10 bases lying between them. CDR3 residues: CASSNRVDTEAFF. Written as DNA, the CDR3 is TGTGCCAGCAGTAACAGGGTGGACACTGAAGCTTTCTTT.

The CDR3 DNA follows: TGTGCCAGCAGTCCACTCAAGGACAGGGCCCAAGGCGCCTATGGCTACACCTTC. Amino acids: CASSPLKDRAQGAYGYTF. V is TRBV27 and J is TRBJ1-2; 8 bases map to TRBD1. V shed 5 bases, J shed 4 bases, and the junction held 18 bases outside the gene matches. The germline V gene has CDR1 MNHEY and CDR2 SMNVEV (reference sequence). The length of the CDR3 is 18 residues.

This clone was counted between two and nine times. The chain is built from TRBV27 and TRBJ2-2; D uncertain. Trimming stripped 3 bases from V and 1 base from J, with 6 bases between. Germline V gene sequence: CDR1 MNHEY, CDR2 SMNVEV (reference sequence). CDR3 length: 14 amino acids. The CDR3 DNA sequence: TGTGCCAGCAGTTTCGGTCTGAACACCGGGGAGCTGTTTTTT. This gives the protein CASSFGLNTGELFF.

V usage is TRBV2 and J usage is TRBJ2-7; D not resolved. CDR1 is SNHLY, CDR2 FYNNEI, per germline. The CDR3 totals 11 residues. Trimming removed 8 bases from V and 2 bases from J, with 7 bases in between. The CDR3 is CASSVTYEQYF. As DNA, the CDR3 is TGTGCCAGCTCAGTTACCTACGAGCAGTACTTC.

This clone has only one observation. The rearrangement joins TRBV7-3 to TRBJ1-1, with a tentative D call TRBD1 (5 bases). The CDR3 is 13 amino acids. V gave up 3 bases and J gave up 3 bases, with 8 bases separating them. Germline loops: CDR1 SGHTA, CDR2 FQGTGA. CDR3: CASSLAGDTEAFF. DNA of the CDR3: TGTGCCAGCAGCTTGGCGGGGGACACTGAAGCTTTCTTT.

This chain connects TRBV6-5 to TRBJ2-2; 8 bases line up with TRBD1. Germline trimming cut 6 bases from V and 4 bases from J; bases unmatched to any gene: 7. The CDR3 extends over 15 amino acids. Germline CDR1 reads MNHEY; CDR2 reads SVGAGI. Here the CDR3 reads CASRMDRVVTGELFF. The CDR3 bases are TGTGCCAGCAGAATGGACAGGGTGGTCACCGGGGAGCTGTTTTTT.

The V gene is TRBV13, the J gene TRBJ2-5, with 7 bases aligning to TRBD1. J gave up 3 bases and V 4 bases, and 2 bases lay outside the gene matches. This CDR3 is built from 13 residues. Germline V gene data show CDR1 as PRHDT and CDR2 as FYEKMQ (reference sequence). This CDR3 is CASSSGQEETQYF. DNA of the CDR3: TGTGCCAGCAGCTCCGGACAGGAAGAGACCCAGTACTTC.

The J gene is TRBJ2-1, the V gene TRBV7-3, with D possibly matching TRBD1 (6 bases). Germline assignment: CDR1 SGHTA and CDR2 FQGTGA. V shed 5 bases and J shed 3 bases, with 14 bases lying between them. CDR3 size: 15 residues. CDR3 coding DNA: TGTGCCAGCAGCCCGGGACAACTCAACTACAATGAGCAGTTCTTC. Translated: CASSPGQLNYNEQFF.

The chain carries TRBV4-2 and TRBJ2-7; 11 nucleotides match TRBD2. CDR1 is LGHNA and CDR2 is YNFKEQ in the germline V gene. V trimming: 1 base; J trimming: 6 bases; junction bases outside the gene matches: 11. The CDR3 loop spans 17 amino acids. CDR3 region: CASSQVGLAGGSGEQYF. CDR3 bases: TGTGCCAGCAGCCAAGTGGGTCTAGCGGGGGGTTCGGGCGAGCAGTACTTC.

The chain carries TRBV2 and TRBJ1-6, with 10 bases that match TRBD1. J gave up 7 bases and V 10 bases, and 4 bases lay outside the gene matches. CDR1 is SNHLY, CDR2 FYNNEI, per germline. This CDR3 is built from 13 residues. The CDR3: CAIGGQGNSPLHF. As DNA, the CDR3 is TGTGCCATCGGGGGACAGGGGAATTCACCCCTCCACTTT.

The chain uses TRBV11-2 and TRBJ2-7; D gene unclear. V lost 3 bases to trimming and J lost 0 bases, with 9 bases between them. The CDR3 has 14 residues. Germline V gives CDR1 SGHAT, CDR2 FQNNGV. The CDR3 is CASSFVQSSYEQYF. For the CDR3, the DNA is TGTGCCAGCAGCTTCGTACAGAGCTCCTACGAGCAGTACTTC.

This rearrangement joins TRBV7-8 to TRBJ1-2; a weak D match, TRBD1 (6 bases). The CDR3 covers 15 residues. The ends were cut back, 1 base at V and 4 bases at J, with 13 bases in the middle. Germline CDR1 is SGHVS and CDR2 is FQNEAQ. The CDR3 loop reads CASSLDQTGRYGYTF. CDR3 bases: TGTGCCAGCAGCTTAGACCAGACAGGCCGCTATGGCTACACCTTC.

This sequence joins TRBV12-5 and TRBJ1-1; D not certain. V shed 2 bases and J shed 8 bases, with 15 bases lying between them. CDR3 size: 14 residues. Germline lookup yields CDR1 LGHNT and CDR2 FRNRAP. CDR3 loop: CASGLRVEGTEAFF. CDR3 DNA: TGTGCTAGTGGTTTGCGGGTCGAAGGAACAGAAGCTTTCTTT.